This record concerns one TCR beta chain sequence. What it binds is unknown. These data come from a study of identical twins. TCRdb re-called the 5' RACE reads with MiXCR, one entry per CDR3 protein. The table lists 260,000 or so distinct CDR3 sequences, 7.5% of them singletons. Study-level points and caveats: Fewer insertions characterized abundant cord blood beta clonotypes, whereas memory repertoires showed none.

These records were also assigned to another study, of yellow fever vaccine responses in identical twins.

Sequences were obtained from CD8+ T cells sorted from blood. The TCR comes from a woman aged 18-29 years in good health.

In DNA, the CDR3 is TGTGCCAGCAGCTCTACCGACGGGGACAGGGGGCCTCATGAGCAGTTCTTC. It codes for CASSSTDGDRGPHEQFF. The V call is TRBV7-9, the J call TRBJ2-1; 12 bases line up with TRBD1. Germline V CDR1 and CDR2: SEHNR, FQNEAQ (reference sequence). The CDR3 loop spans 17 amino acids. V shed 4 bases, J shed 8 bases, and the junction held 12 bases outside the gene matches.